The 5 T cell receptor beta chains given below trace back to one sample, sequenced in a study of blood T cell repertoires in COVID-19. TCRdb keeps only in-frame clones here, not all; method: immunoSEQ multiplex PCR. The sample consists of under 500,000 clones, around 88% of them appearing once. Sequencing was carried out using peripheral blood. Receptors were obtained from a woman in her 30s with acute or convalescent COVID-19.

The chain joins TRBV6-5 to TRBJ1-1; possibly TRBD1 for D (6 bases). This CDR3 has 15 residues. Germline CDR1 reads MNHEY; CDR2 reads SVGAGI. V was clipped by 6 bases and J by 1 base, with 15 bases between them. The CDR3 DNA reads as TGTGCCAGCAGCGTCAATCGGGGGGCGAACACTGAAGCTTTCTTT. This codes for CASSVNRGANTEAFF.

The V call is TRBV12-5, the J call TRBJ2-5, with D possibly TRBD1 on 5 matching bases. V lost 1 base and J lost 0, with 9 bases in between. The germline gives CDR1 LGHNT, CDR2 FRNRAP. This CDR3 has 15 residues. In DNA form, the CDR3 reads TGTGCTAGTGGTTTGGACACAGGCCACCAAGAGACCCAGTACTTC. It is translated as CASGLDTGHQETQYF.

A word on this clone: Other DNA variants within this sample encode the same CDR3. The chain has TRBV18 and TRBJ2-5; 7 bases match TRBD2. The V gene end was trimmed by 2 bases and the J gene end by 3 bases; junction bases not matched to a gene: 0. The germline V gene encodes CDR1 KGHSH and CDR2 LQKENI. The CDR3 runs to 13 residues. The CDR3 loop reads CASSPGGEETQYF. As DNA, the CDR3 is TGTGCCAGCTCACCAGGGGGGGAAGAGACCCAGTACTTC.

This chain connects TRBV3-1 (or the pseudogene TRBV3-2) to TRBJ1-2; TRBD1 might be the D (6 bases). The germline V and J ends were trimmed by 2 bases and 2 bases, with 18 bases remaining between them. CDR3 size: 17 residues. Per germline, CDR1 LGHDT and CDR2 YNNKEL (reference sequence). CDR3 DNA: TGTGCCAGCAGCCAAACGAACCCTTGGACAGTAAACTATGGCTACACCTTC. Protein: CASSQTNPWTVNYGYTF.

This chain uses TRBV6-5 with TRBJ2-6; possible D gene TRBD1, 5 bases. This CDR3 spans 15 amino acids. CDR1 is MNHEY and CDR2 is SVGAGI in the germline V gene. Trimming pared 5 bases from V and 0 bases from J, leaving 8 bases between. CDR3 sequence reads: CASSRQLSGANVLTF. Here the CDR3 DNA reads TGTGCCAGCAGTCGACAGCTCTCTGGGGCCAACGTCCTGACTTTC.